The clone carrying this TCR beta chain was seen only once. All participating donors were Caucasian adults from Nashville, Tennessee. Clones were read by immunoSEQ multiplex PCR, and TCRdb kept only the in-frame ones, dropping some. The table lists 400,000 to 550,000 clones, roughly 85% of them singletons. The sample originates from a study of shared clonotypes between healthy human individuals. The source material was PBMCs. The source of this sequence is a woman in her 40s in good health. Some clones in this sample may be carry-over from other donors' samples.

The DNA for the CDR3 is TGTGCCAGCAGCTTAGGGGCCGGGACAATTAGCAATCAGCCCCAGCATTTT. This sequence encodes CASSLGAGTISNQPQHF. The gene calls are TRBV7-6 and TRBJ1-5, with D perhaps matching TRBD1 (6 bases). The CDR3 totals 17 residues. Deletions cut 1 base from V and 0 bases from J, with 13 bases between. The germline CDR1 and CDR2 sequences are SGHVS and FNYEAQ.